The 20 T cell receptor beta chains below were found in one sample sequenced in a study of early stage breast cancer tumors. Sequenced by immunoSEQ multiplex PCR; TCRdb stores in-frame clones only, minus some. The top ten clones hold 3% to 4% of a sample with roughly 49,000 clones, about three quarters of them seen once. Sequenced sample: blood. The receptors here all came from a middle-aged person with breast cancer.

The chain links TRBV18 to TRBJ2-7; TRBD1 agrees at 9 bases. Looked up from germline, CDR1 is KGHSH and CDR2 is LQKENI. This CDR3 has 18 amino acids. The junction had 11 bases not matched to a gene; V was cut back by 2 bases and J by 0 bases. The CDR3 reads CASSPFLMGQGSSYEQYF. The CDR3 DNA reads TGTGCCAGCTCACCATTTCTCATGGGACAGGGAAGCTCCTACGAGCAGTACTTC.

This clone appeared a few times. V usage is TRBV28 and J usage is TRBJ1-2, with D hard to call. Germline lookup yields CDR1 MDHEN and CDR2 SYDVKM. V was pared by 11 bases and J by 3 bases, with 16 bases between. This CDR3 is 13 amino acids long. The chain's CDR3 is CAPDPGEHYGYTF. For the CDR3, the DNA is TGTGCCCCCGACCCCGGGGAGCACTATGGCTACACCTTC.

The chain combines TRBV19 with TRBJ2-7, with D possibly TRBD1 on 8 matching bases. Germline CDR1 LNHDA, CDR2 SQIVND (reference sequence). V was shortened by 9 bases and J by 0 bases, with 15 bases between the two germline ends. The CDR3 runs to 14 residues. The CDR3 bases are TGTGCCAGCAACAGGGGGGGCAGCTCCTACGAGCAGTACTTC. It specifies CASNRGGSSYEQYF.

CDR3 nucleotides: TGTGCCAGCAGTCATAGCGGTCCCACCGGAGATACGCAGTATTTT. Translation: CASSHSGPTGDTQYF. The rearrangement links TRBV6-1 to TRBJ2-3, with D possibly TRBD2 on 6 matching bases. Germline CDR1 reads MNHNS; CDR2 reads SASEGT. The CDR3 is 15 residues long. The V end lost 5 bases, the J end lost 5 bases, and 17 bases lay between the germline ends.

The CDR3: CASSLQEGVPLYGYTF. The CDR3 nucleotides read TGCGCCAGCAGCCTCCAAGAGGGGGTCCCACTCTATGGCTACACCTTC. The J gene is TRBJ1-2, the V gene TRBV4-1, with a tentative D call TRBD1 (6 bases). This CDR3 is built from 16 residues. V lost 4 bases and J lost 4, with 19 bases in between. Looked up from germline, CDR1 is MGHRA and CDR2 is YSYEKL.

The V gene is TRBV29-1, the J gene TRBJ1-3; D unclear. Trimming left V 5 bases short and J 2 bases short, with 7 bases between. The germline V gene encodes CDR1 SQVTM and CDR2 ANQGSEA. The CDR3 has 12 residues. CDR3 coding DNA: TGCAGCGTTATAGAGACTGGAAACACCATATATTTT. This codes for CSVIETGNTIYF.

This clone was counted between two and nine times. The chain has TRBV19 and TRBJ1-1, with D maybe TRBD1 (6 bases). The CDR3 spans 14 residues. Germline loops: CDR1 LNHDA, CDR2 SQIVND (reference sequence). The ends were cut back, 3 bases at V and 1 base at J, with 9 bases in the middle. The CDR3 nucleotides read TGTGCCAGTAGTATCGCGACAGGGAACACTGAAGCTTTCTTT. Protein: CASSIATGNTEAFF.

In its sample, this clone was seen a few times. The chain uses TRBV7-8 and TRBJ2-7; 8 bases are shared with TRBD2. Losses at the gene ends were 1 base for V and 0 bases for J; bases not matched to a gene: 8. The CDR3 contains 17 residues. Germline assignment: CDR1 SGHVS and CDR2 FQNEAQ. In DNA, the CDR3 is TGTGCCAGCAGCTTAGGGTCGGTAGCGGGAAGCTCCTACGAGCAGTACTTC. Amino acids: CASSLGSVAGSSYEQYF.

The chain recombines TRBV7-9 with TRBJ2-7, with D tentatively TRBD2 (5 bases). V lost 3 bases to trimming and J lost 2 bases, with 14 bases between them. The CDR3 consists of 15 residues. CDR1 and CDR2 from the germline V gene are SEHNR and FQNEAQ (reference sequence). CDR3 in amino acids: CASSLDSSEAYEQYF. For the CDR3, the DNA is TGTGCCAGCAGCTTGGATAGTAGCGAGGCCTACGAGCAGTACTTC.

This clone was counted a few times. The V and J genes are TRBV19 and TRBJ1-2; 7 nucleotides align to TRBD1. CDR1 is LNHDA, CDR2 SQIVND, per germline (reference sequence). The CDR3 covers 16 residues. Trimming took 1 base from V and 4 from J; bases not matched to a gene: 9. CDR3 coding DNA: TGTGCCAGTAGTATAGCAAACAGGGGACTCCCCTATGGCTACACCTTC. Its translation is CASSIANRGLPYGYTF.

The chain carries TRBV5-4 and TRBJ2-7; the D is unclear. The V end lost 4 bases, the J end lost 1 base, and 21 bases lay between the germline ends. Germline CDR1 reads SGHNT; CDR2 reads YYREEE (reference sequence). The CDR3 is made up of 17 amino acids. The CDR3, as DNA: TGTGCCAGCAGCCCCCAACCCCTAGAAACTTTGTCCTACGAGCAGTACTTC. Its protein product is CASSPQPLETLSYEQYF.

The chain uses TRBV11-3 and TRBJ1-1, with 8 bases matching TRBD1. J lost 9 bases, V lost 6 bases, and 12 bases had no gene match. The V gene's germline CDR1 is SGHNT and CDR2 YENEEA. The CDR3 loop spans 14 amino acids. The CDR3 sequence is CASSLGQGFEKAFF. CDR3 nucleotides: TGTGCCAGCAGTCTAGGACAGGGTTTCGAGAAAGCTTTCTTT.

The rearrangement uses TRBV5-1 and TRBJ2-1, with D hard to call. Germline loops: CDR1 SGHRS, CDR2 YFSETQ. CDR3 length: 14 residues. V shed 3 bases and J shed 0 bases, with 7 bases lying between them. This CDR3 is CASSSLSSYNEQFF. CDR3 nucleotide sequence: TGCGCCAGCAGCTCCCTTAGCTCCTACAATGAGCAGTTCTTC. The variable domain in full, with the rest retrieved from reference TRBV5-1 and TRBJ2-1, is KAGVTQTPRYLIKTRGQQVTLSCSPISGHRSVSWYQQTPGQGLQFLFEYFSETQRNKGNFPGRFSGRQFSNSRSEMNVSTLELGDSALYLCASSSLSSYNEQFFGPGTRLTVL.

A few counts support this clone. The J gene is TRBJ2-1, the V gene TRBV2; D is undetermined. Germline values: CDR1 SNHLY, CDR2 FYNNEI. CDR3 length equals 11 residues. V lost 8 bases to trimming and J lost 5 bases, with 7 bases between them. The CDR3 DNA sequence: TGTGCCAGCGAACCGCACAATGAGCAGTTCTTC. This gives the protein CASEPHNEQFF.

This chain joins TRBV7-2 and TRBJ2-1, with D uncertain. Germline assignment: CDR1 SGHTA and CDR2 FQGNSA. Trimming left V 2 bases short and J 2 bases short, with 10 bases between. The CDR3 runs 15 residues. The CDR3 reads CASSLLGEPYNEQFF. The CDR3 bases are TGTGCCAGCAGCTTACTTGGAGAGCCCTACAATGAGCAGTTCTTC.

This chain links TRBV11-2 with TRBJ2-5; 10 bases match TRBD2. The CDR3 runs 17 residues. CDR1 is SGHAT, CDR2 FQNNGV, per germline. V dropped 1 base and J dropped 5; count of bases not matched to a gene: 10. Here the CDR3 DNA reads TGTGCCAGCAGCTTAGTTGGGTCAGCGGGAGGGTGGGAGACCCAGTACTTC. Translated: CASSLVGSAGGWETQYF.

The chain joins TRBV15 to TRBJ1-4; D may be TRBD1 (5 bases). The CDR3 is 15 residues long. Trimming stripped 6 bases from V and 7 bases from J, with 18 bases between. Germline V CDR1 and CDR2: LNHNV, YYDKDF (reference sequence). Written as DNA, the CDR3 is TGTGCCACCAGTCAAAATCCGGGACGTGCTGAAAAACTGTTTTTT. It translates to CATSQNPGRAEKLFF. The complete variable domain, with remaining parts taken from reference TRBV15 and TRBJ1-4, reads DAMVIQNPRYQVTQFGKPVTLSCSQTLNHNVMYWYQQKSSQAPKLLFHYYDKDFNNEADTPDNFQSRRPNTSFCFLDIRSPGLGDTAMYLCATSQNPGRAEKLFFGSGTQLSVL.

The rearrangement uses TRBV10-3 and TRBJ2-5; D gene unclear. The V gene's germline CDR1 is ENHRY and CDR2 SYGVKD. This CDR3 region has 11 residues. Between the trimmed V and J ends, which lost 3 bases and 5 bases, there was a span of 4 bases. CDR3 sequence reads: CAISDQETQYF. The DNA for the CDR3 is TGTGCCATCAGTGATCAGGAGACCCAGTACTTC.

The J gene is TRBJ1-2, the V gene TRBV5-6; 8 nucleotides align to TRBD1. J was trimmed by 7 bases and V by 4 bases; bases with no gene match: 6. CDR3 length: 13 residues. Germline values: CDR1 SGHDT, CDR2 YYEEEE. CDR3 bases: TGTGCCAGCAGCAGGTGGACAGGGTCTGGCTACACCTTC. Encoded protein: CASSRWTGSGYTF.

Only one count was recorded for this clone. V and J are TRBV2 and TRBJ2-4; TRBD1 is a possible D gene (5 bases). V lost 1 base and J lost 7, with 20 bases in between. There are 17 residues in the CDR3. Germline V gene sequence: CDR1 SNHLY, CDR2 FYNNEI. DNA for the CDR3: TGTGCCAGCAGTGAAGGGGTAGAACAGGCGCTCAGCAACATTCAGTACTTC. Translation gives CASSEGVEQALSNIQYF.